The source of this T cell receptor (beta chain) is a study of Graves' ophthalmopathy and Graves' hyperthyroidism. As to this clonotype: Its antigen is currently unknown.

Per the germline V gene, CDR1 is LNHDA and CDR2 is SQIVND (reference sequence). This CDR3 region has 13 residues. Trimming stripped 10 bases from V and 9 bases from J, with 21 bases between. Regarding the study as a whole: Blood also contained most of the expanded thyroid clonotypes above 0.001 frequency. A roughly 81% specificity and 87.88% sensitivity were achieved by a 13-signature model that separated ophthalmopathy from stable hyperthyroidism. Its predictions of ophthalmopathy progression gave the model 60% to 71% sensitivity and 72% to 75% specificity.

CDR3 regions of TCR beta were amplified from RNA transcripts. Second-round multiplex PCR came after a first-round RT-PCR that employed HTBI primers. TCRdb analysed the multiplex PCR reads with MiXCR anew, one entry per CDR3 protein. Here the sample spans over a million distinct CDR3 sequences, 35% to 40% being singletons. The receptor was derived from an adult man with Graves' hyperthyroidism. The V call is TRBV19, the J call TRBJ1-2, with D possibly being TRBD1 (5 bases). Source material: peripheral blood or thyroid tissue (not recorded which). Written as DNA, the CDR3 is TGTGCCACCGACGATACCCAGAGGGGTTGCTACACCTTC. It translates to CATDDTQRGCYTF.